The next 14 T cell receptor beta chains were all read from a single sample in a study of identifying expanded T cells in peripheral blood. Sequenced by immunoSEQ multiplex PCR; TCRdb stores in-frame clones only, minus some. Found here are over 100,000 clones, about 85% of them singletons; the top ten hold just under 8.5%. Sequenced: blood. The source of these receptors is a person between 18 and 75 years old in good health.

The J gene is TRBJ2-6, the V gene TRBV27, with D maybe TRBD2 (7 bases). Germline CDR1 and CDR2: MNHEY and SMNVEV (reference sequence). Trimming shortened V by 7 bases and J by 4 bases, and 17 bases separated the two germline ends. The CDR3 extends over 16 amino acids. The CDR3 protein is CASKDGGRAGANVLTF. In DNA form, the CDR3 reads TGTGCCAGCAAGGACGGGGGGCGGGCCGGGGCCAACGTCCTGACTTTC.

J is TRBJ2-1 and V is TRBV15; 9 bases are a match to TRBD2. The germline gives CDR1 LNHNV, CDR2 YYDKDF (reference sequence). V dropped 0 bases and J dropped 9; count of bases not matched to a gene: 6. The CDR3 is 15 residues long. CDR3 sequence (DNA): TGTGCCACCAGCAGAGAGGCGGGAGGGGGTATTGAGCAGTTCTTC. It translates to CATSREAGGGIEQFF.

The gene calls are TRBV28 and TRBJ1-4; D is uncertain. The germline V gene has CDR1 MDHEN and CDR2 SYDVKM. The CDR3 sequence is 13 residues long. The germline V and J ends were trimmed by 8 bases and 5 bases, with 12 bases remaining between them. CDR3 in amino acids: CASLGGINEKLFF. The CDR3 DNA follows: TGTGCCAGCTTGGGCGGGATAAATGAAAAACTGTTTTTT.

The chain couples TRBV19 to TRBJ1-3; D gene unclear. Germline loops: CDR1 LNHDA, CDR2 SQIVND (reference sequence). This CDR3 region has 16 residues. V lost 4 bases and J lost 0, with 13 bases in between. CDR3 protein: CASSKARTGSGNTIYF. In DNA, the CDR3 is TGTGCCAGTAGTAAAGCGCGGACGGGCTCTGGAAACACCATATATTTT.

The chain employs TRBV25-1 and TRBJ2-1; the match to TRBD2 covers 7 bases. The CDR3 runs to 18 residues. The ends lost 8 bases at V and 4 bases at J; junction bases unmatched: 20. Germline V gene data show CDR1 as MGHDK and CDR2 as SYGVNS. The CDR3 here is CASEYPSPPSGLYNEQFF. The CDR3 region has the DNA TGTGCCAGCGAATACCCCAGTCCCCCTAGCGGTCTTTACAATGAGCAGTTCTTC.

The V call is TRBV10-3, the J call TRBJ1-3, with TRBD1 as a possible D gene (6 bases). Germline CDR1 and CDR2: ENHRY and SYGVKD. This CDR3 is built from 15 residues. Trimming took off 2 bases at V and 7 bases at J, with 15 bases between the two ends. The chain's CDR3 is CAISEVDRFGNTIYF. Written as DNA, the CDR3 is TGTGCCATCAGTGAGGTCGACAGGTTTGGCAACACCATATATTTT.

This clone occurred once. Other nucleotide sequences in the sample specify the same CDR3. This chain joins TRBV9 and TRBJ2-7; TRBD1 matches 7 bases. Germline CDR1 is SGDLS and CDR2 is YYNGEE. V lost 3 bases and J lost 3; bases outside the gene matches: 6. CDR3 length equals 14 residues. CDR3 residues: CASSASGTDYEQYF. The CDR3 DNA reads TGTGCCAGCAGCGCTTCCGGGACAGACTACGAGCAGTACTTC.

The chain carries TRBV11-3 and TRBJ2-7, with TRBD2 as a possible D gene (6 bases). The V and J ends lost 1 base and 0 bases respectively, with 7 bases between them. Germline V gene lookup returns CDR1 SGHNT and CDR2 YENEEA. This CDR3 comprises 14 residues. CDR3 sequence (DNA): TGTGCCAGCAGCTTAGTAGCGGACTCCTACGAGCAGTACTTC. Encoded protein: CASSLVADSYEQYF. Looking up the rest from reference TRBV11-3 and TRBJ2-7 gives the full variable domain: EAGVVQSPRYKIIEKKQPVAFWCNPISGHNTLYWYLQNLGQGPELLIRYENEEAVDDSQLPKDRFSAERLKGVDSTLKIQPAELGDSAVYLCASSLVADSYEQYFGPGTRLTVT.

This clone has a single count. This chain uses TRBV6-5 with TRBJ2-1; 9 nucleotides align to TRBD1. The CDR3 totals 15 residues. With 6 bases clipped from V and 0 bases from J, the junction kept 3 bases outside the gene matches. The germline CDR1 and CDR2 sequences are MNHEY and SVGAGI. The CDR3 nucleotides read TGTGCCAGCAGGAAGACAGGGGGCTCCTACAATGAGCAGTTCTTC. It yields the protein CASRKTGGSYNEQFF.

The chain carries TRBV7-9 and TRBJ2-7; 7 bases map to TRBD2. This CDR3 is built from 16 residues. J gave up 4 bases and V 5 bases, and 14 bases lay outside the gene matches. Per germline, CDR1 SEHNR and CDR2 FQNEAQ (reference sequence). CDR3 in amino acids: CASSPQGSGWAYEQYF. CDR3 sequence (DNA): TGTGCCAGCAGCCCTCAGGGTAGCGGGTGGGCTTACGAGCAGTACTTC.

CDR3 amino acids: CASSLGGAYSSYNEQFF. The CDR3 DNA sequence: TGTGCCAGCAGCTTAGGGGGAGCGTATAGCTCCTACAATGAGCAGTTCTTC. The chain is built from TRBV7-9 and TRBJ2-1, with a tentative D call TRBD2 (5 bases). The CDR3 contains 17 residues. Germline values: CDR1 SEHNR, CDR2 FQNEAQ (reference sequence). The V end was cut by 1 base, the J end by 0 bases, with 13 bases between.

This clone was counted once. The rearrangement joins TRBV5-1 to TRBJ2-2; 8 positions match TRBD1. The CDR3 runs to 17 residues. Germline V CDR1 and CDR2: SGHRS, YFSETQ. The ends lost 0 bases at V and 1 base at J; junction bases unmatched: 5. The CDR3 is CASSLGPQGVNTGELFF. CDR3 DNA sequence: TGCGCCAGCAGCTTGGGGCCACAGGGGGTGAACACCGGGGAGCTGTTTTTT.

The J gene is TRBJ2-1, the V gene TRBV4-1; D perhaps matches TRBD2 (5 bases). Looked up from germline, CDR1 is MGHRA and CDR2 is YSYEKL. V was shortened by 4 bases and J by 8 bases, with 12 bases between the two germline ends. CDR3 length: 13 residues. CDR3 residues: CASSLTRRDEQFF. CDR3 nucleotide sequence: TGCGCCAGCAGCCTCACCCGGCGGGATGAGCAGTTCTTC.

The chain carries TRBV10-3 and TRBJ1-4, with D unclear. This CDR3 comprises 15 residues. V was clipped by 3 bases and J by 0 bases, with 8 bases between them. Germline assignment: CDR1 ENHRY and CDR2 SYGVKD. CDR3 bases: TGTGCCATCAGTGACGGGGATACAACTAATGAAAAACTGTTTTTT. The encoded protein is CAISDGDTTNEKLFF.